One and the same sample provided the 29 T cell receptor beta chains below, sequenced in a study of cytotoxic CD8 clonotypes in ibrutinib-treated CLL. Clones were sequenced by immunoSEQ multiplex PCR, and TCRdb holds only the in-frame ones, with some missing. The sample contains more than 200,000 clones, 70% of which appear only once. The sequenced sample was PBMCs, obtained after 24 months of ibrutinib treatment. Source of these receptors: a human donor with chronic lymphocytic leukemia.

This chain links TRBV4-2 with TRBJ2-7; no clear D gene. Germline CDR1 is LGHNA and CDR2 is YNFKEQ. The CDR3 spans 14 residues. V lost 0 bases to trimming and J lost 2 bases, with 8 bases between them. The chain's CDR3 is CASSQESRPYEQYF. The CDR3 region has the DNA TGTGCCAGCAGCCAAGAATCCAGGCCCTACGAGCAGTACTTC.

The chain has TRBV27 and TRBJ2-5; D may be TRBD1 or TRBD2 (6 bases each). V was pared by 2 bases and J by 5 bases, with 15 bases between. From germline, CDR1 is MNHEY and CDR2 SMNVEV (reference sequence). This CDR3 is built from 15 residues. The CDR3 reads CASSLTPSGAETQYF. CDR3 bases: TGTGCCAGCAGTTTAACTCCGTCGGGGGCCGAGACCCAGTACTTC.

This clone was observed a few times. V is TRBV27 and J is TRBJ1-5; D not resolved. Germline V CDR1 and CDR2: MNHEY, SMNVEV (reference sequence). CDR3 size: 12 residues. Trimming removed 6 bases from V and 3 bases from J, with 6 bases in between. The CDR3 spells CASSRTNQPQHF. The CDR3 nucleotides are TGTGCCAGCAGCCGGACCAATCAGCCCCAGCATTTT.

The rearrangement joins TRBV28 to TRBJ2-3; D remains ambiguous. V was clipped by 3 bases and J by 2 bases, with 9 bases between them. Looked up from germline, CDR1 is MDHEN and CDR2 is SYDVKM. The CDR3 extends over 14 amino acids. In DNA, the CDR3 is TGTGCCAGCAGTTTTTCCGGTAACACAGATACGCAGTATTTT. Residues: CASSFSGNTDTQYF.

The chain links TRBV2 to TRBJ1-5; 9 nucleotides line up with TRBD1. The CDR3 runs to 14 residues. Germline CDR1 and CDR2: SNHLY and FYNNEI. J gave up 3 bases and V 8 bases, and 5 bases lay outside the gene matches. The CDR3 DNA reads TGTGCCAGCGGACAGGGGTTCGACAATCAGCCCCAGCATTTT. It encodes CASGQGFDNQPQHF.

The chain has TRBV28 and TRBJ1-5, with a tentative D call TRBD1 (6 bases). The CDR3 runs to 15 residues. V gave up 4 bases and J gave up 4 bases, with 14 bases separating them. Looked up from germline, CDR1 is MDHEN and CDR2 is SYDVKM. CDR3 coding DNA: TGTGCCAGCAGTTCGAACAGGGAGGGGAATCAGCCCCAGCATTTT. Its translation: CASSSNREGNQPQHF.

CDR3 sequence: CASGRREGLNTGELFF. CDR3 DNA sequence: TGCGCCAGCGGGCGGCGGGAGGGCCTTAACACCGGGGAGCTGTTTTTT. This chain uses TRBV4-1 with TRBJ2-2; 9 bases align to TRBD2. The CDR3 extends over 16 amino acids. The V segment lost 8 bases and the J segment 2 bases; nucleotides outside the gene matches: 9. CDR1 and CDR2 from the germline V gene are MGHRA and YSYEKL.

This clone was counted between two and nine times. The CDR3: CASSPRVAKNIQYF. For the CDR3, the DNA is TGTGCCAGCTCACCCCGCGTAGCCAAAAACATTCAGTACTTC. The chain combines TRBV18 with TRBJ2-4; no definite D call. V was cut by 3 bases and J by 0 bases, with 6 bases left in between. The CDR3 extends over 14 amino acids. Germline V gives CDR1 KGHSH, CDR2 LQKENI.

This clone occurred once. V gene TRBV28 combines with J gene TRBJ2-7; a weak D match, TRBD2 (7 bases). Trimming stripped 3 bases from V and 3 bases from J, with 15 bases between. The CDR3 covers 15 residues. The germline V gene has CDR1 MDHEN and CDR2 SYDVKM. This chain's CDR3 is CASSLAGEGDYEQYF. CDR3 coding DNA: TGTGCCAGCAGTTTGGCGGGGGAGGGGGACTACGAGCAGTACTTC.

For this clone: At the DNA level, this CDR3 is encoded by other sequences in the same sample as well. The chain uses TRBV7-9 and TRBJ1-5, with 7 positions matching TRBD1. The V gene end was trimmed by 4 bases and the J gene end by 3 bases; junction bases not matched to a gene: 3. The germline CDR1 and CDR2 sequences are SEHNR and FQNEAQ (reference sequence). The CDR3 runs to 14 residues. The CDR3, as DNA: TGTGCCAGCAGCTCCGGGACAGCCAATCAGCCCCAGCATTTT. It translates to CASSSGTANQPQHF.

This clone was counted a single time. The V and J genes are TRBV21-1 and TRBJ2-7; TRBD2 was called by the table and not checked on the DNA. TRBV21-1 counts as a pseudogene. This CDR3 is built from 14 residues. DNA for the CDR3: TGTGCCAGATCTATCGGACTAGGACGGTACGAGCAGTACTTC. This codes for CARSIGLGRYEQYF.

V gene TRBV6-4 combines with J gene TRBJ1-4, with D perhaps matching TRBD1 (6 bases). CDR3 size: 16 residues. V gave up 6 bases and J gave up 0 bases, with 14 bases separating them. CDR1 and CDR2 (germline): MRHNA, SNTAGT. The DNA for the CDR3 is TGTGCCAGCAGCCTGGACAGAATTGCAACTAATGAAAAACTGTTTTTT. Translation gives CASSLDRIATNEKLFF.

CDR3 sequence (DNA): TGTGCCAGCAGTTTACGTAGGAGCTCCTACGAGCAGTACTTC. Translating gives CASSLRRSSYEQYF. V usage is TRBV27 and J usage is TRBJ2-7; D not certain. Trimming took 2 bases from V and 0 from J, leaving 8 bases between them. CDR3 length equals 14 residues. CDR1 MNHEY and CDR2 SMNVEV come from the germline V gene (reference sequence).

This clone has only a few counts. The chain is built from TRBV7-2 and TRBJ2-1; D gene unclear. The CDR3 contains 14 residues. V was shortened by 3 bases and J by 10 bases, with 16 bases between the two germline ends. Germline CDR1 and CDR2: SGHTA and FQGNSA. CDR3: CASSFKLGQGEQFF. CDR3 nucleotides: TGTGCCAGCAGCTTCAAGCTCGGGCAAGGCGAGCAGTTCTTC.

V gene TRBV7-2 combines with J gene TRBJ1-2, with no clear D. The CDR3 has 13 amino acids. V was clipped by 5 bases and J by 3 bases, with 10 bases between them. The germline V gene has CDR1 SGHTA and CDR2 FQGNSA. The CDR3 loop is CASSPDQDYGYTF. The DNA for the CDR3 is TGTGCCAGCAGCCCTGACCAAGACTATGGCTACACCTTC.

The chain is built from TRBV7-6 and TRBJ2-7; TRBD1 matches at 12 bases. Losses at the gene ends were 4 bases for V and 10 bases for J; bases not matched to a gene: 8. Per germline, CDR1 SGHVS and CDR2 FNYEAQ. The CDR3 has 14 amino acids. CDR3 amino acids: CASSSPGTGGSQYF. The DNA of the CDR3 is TGTGCCAGCAGCTCCCCCGGGACAGGGGGCTCACAGTACTTC.

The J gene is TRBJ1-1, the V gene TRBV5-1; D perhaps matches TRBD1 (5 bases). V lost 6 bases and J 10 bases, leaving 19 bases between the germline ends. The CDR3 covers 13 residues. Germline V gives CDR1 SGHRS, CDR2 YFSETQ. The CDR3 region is CASTLGGGIGAFF. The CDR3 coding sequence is TGCGCCAGCACCCTGGGGGGAGGGATAGGAGCTTTCTTT.

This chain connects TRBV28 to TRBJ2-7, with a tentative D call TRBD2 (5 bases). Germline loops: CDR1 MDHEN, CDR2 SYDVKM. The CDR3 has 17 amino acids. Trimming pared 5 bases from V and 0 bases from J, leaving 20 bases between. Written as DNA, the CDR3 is TGTGCCAGCAGTATTGAAGAGGGCCTTAGGAGCTCCTACGAGCAGTACTTC. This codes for CASSIEEGLRSSYEQYF. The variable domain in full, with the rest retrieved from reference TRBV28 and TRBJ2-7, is DVKVTQSSRYLVKRTGEKVFLECVQDMDHENMFWYRQDPGLGLRLIYFSYDVKMKEKGDIPEGYSVSREKKERFSLILESASTNQTSMYLCASSIEEGLRSSYEQYFGPGTRLTVT.

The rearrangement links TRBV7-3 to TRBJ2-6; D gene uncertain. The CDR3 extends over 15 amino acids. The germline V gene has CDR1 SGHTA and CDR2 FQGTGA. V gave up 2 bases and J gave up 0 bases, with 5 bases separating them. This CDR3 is CASSLALSGANVLTF. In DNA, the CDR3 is TGTGCCAGCAGCTTAGCCCTCTCTGGGGCCAACGTCCTGACTTTC.

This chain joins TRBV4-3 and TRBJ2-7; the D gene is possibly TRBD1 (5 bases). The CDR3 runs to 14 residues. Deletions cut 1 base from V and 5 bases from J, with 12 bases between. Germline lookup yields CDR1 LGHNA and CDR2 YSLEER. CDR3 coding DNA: TGCGCCAGCAGCCAAGGTTCTTGGGGCCACGAGCAGTACTTC. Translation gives CASSQGSWGHEQYF.

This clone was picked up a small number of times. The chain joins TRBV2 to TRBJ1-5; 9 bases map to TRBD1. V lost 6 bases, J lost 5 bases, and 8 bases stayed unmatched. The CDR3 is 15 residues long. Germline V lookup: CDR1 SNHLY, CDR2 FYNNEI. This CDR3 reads CASRSQTGGDQPQHF. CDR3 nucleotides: TGTGCCAGCAGATCCCAGACAGGGGGGGATCAGCCCCAGCATTTT.

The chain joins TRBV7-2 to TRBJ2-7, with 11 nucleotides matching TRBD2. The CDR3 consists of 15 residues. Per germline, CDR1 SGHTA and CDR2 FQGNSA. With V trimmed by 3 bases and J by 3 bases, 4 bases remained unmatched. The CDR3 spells CASSFYGTSGYEQYF. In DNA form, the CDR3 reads TGTGCCAGCAGCTTTTATGGGACTAGCGGCTACGAGCAGTACTTC.

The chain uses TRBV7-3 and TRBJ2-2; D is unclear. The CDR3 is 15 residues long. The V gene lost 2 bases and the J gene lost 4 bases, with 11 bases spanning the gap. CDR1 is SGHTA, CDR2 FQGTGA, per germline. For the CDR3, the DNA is TGTGCCAGCAGCTTATTCCACGACCCCACCGGGGAGCTGTTTTTT. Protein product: CASSLFHDPTGELFF.

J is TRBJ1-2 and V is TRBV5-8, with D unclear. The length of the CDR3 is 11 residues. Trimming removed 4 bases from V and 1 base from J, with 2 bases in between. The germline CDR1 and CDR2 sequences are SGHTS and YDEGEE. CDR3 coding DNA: TGTGCCAGCAGCATTAACTATGGCTACACCTTC. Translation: CASSINYGYTF.

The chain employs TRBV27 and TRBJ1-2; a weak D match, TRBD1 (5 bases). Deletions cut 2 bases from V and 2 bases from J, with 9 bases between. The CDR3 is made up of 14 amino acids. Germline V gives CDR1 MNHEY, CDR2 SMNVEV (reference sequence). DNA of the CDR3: TGTGCCAGCAGTTTAACCGGGGCCAACTATGGCTACACCTTC. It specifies CASSLTGANYGYTF.

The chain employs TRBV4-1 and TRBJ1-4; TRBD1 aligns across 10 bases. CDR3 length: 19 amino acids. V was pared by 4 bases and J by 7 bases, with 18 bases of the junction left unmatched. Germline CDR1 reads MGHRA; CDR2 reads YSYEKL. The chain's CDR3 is CASSLRLGTGEGVGEKLFF. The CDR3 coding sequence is TGCGCCAGCAGCCTTAGGCTCGGGACAGGGGAAGGGGTGGGTGAAAAACTGTTTTTT.

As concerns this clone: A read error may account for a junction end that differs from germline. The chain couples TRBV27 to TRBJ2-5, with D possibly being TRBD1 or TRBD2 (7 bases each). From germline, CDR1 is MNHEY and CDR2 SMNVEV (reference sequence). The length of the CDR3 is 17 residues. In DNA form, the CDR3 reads TGTGCCAGCAGTTTAGTGAGAGCGGGAACAGGGGCAGAGGCCCAGTACTTC. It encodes CASSLVRAGTGAEAQYF.

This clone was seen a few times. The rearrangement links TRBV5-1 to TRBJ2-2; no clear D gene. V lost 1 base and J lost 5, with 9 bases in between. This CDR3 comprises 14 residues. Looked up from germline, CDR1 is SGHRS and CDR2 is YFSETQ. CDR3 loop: CASSLLAATGELFF. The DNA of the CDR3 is TGCGCCAGCAGCTTGTTGGCAGCAACCGGGGAGCTGTTTTTT.

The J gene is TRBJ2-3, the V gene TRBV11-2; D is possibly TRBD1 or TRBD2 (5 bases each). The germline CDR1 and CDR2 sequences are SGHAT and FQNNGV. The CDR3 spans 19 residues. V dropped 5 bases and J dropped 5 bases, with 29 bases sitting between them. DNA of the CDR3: TGTGCCAGCAGCCTTAGGGTGGGGGTTGGCAGGGCCCAAGAAGATACGCAGTATTTT. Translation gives CASSLRVGVGRAQEDTQYF.